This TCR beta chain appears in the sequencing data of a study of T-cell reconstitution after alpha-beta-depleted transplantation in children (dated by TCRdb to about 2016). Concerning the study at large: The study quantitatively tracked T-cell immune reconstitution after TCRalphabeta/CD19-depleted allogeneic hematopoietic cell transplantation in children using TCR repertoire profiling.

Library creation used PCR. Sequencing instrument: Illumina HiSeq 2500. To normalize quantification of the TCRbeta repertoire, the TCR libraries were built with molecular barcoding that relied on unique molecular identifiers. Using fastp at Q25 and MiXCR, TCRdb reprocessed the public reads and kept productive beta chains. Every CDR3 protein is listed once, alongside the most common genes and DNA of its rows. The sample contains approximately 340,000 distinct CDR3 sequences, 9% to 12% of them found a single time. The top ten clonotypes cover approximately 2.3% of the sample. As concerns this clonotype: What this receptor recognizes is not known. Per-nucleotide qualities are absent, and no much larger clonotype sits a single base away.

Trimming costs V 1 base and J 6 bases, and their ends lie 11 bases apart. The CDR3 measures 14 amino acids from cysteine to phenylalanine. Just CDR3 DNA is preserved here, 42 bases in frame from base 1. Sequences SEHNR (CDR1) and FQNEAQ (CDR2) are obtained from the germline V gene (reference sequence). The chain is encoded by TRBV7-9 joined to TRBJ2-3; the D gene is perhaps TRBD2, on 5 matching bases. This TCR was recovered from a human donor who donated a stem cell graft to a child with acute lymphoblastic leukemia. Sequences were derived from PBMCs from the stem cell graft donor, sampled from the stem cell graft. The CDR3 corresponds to CASSLVSSADTQYF. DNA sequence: TGTGCCAGCAGCTTAGTTAGTAGCGCGGATACGCAGTATTTT.